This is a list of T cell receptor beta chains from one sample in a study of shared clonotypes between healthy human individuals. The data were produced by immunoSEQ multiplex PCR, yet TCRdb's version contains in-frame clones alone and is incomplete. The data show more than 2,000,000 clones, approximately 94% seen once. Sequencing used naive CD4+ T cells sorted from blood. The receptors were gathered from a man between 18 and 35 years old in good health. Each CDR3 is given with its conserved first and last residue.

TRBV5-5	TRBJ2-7	CASSKSGLNYEQYF
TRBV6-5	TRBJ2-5	CASSFSGVQETQYF
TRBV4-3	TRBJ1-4	CASSGGTNEKLFF
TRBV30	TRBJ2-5	CAWSTGQETQYF
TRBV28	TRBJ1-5	CASRPPPGAQSNQPQHF
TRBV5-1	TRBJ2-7	CASNQGTGGSFSYEQYF
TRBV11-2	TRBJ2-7	CASSGYRDRGYEQYF
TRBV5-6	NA	CASSLGPGTGRDYEQYF
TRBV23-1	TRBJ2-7	CANIDTGIYEQYF
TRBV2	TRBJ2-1	CASMGGGNEQFF
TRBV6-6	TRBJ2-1	CASAGPTGQHYNEQFF
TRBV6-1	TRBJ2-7	CASSIQGNEQYF
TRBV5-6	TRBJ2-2	CASRGITNTGELFF
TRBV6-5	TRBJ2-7	CASSPLAGDREQYF
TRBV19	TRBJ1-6	CASSIDYSYNSPLHF
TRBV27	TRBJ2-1	CAPSLQNEQFF
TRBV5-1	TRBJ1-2	CASSLGGQNYGYTF
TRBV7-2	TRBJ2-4	CASSLDSGGIKNIQYF
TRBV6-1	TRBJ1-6	CASSESPLSNSPLHF
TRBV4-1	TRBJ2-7	CASSRGSDPTYEQYF
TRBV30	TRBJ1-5	CAWSIGRTHPYDQPQHF
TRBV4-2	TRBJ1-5	CASSQEQGDNQPQHF
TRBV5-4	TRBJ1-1	CASSPRGEGTEAFF
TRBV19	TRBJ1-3	CASSIGTDGNTIYF
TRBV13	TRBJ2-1	CASSPEAGAGNEQFF
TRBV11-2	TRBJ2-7	CASSLAAVYEQYF
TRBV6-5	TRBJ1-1	CASSYANRGAEAFF
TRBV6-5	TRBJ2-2	CASSTRASNTGELFF
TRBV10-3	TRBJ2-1	CAISTTGGLGDEQFF
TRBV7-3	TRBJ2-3	CASSLQPSTDTQYF
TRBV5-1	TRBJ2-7	CASSSGLAGAEQYF
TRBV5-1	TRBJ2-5	CASSLARETQYF
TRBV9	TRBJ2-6	CASSLDSPSGANVLTF